Below, 30 T cell receptor beta chains from the same sample are listed, as sequenced in a study of long-term antiretroviral therapy in people with HIV. The immunoSEQ assay was v3.0, run at survey level. Generated by immunoSEQ multiplex PCR, the TCRdb table keeps only in-frame clones and is missing some. The sample yields over 30,000 clones, about 80% seen once. Sequences were derived from unsorted PBMCs, sampled 0.6 years after starting antiretroviral therapy. The receptors stem from a man aged 18-30 years with HIV.

By share, this clone ranks as medium-sized (0.01 to 0.1%). The chain carries TRBV19 and TRBJ2-1; 8 bases agree with TRBD2. V shed 1 base and J 2 bases; nucleotides not matched to a gene: 1. Germline V gene sequence: CDR1 LNHDA, CDR2 SQIVND (reference sequence). This CDR3 is built from 15 residues. The CDR3 nucleotides read TGTGCCAGTAGTATAGTTAGCGGGGCCTACAATGAGCAGTTCTTC. Translation gives CASSIVSGAYNEQFF.

This rearrangement joins TRBV7-2 to TRBJ2-3, with a possible D match to TRBD2 (6 bases). Trimming removed 2 bases at V and 1 base at J, with 7 bases between. CDR1 and CDR2 from the germline V gene are SGHTA and FQGNSA. The CDR3 length is 14 residues. The CDR3 here is CASSLSGGTDTQYF. The CDR3 DNA follows: TGTGCCAGCAGCTTATCGGGAGGCACAGATACGCAGTATTTT.

The chain combines TRBV5-1 with TRBJ2-5; 8 nucleotides line up with TRBD2. The V gene end was trimmed by 4 bases and the J gene end by 5 bases; junction bases not matched to a gene: 16. Germline V gene lookup returns CDR1 SGHRS and CDR2 YFSETQ. There are 17 residues in the CDR3. The CDR3 is CASSRTLGREAGETQYF. In DNA, the CDR3 is TGCGCCAGCAGCAGGACCCTCGGGCGGGAGGCGGGGGAGACCCAGTACTTC.

The CDR3 region is CASRGAVYNEQFF. CDR3 coding DNA: TGTGCCAGCCGGGGTGCGGTTTACAATGAGCAGTTCTTC. The V and J genes are TRBV28 and TRBJ2-1; D is perhaps TRBD2 (5 bases). V was shortened by 8 bases and J by 4 bases, with 12 bases between the two germline ends. In germline, CDR1 is MDHEN, CDR2 SYDVKM. The length of the CDR3 is 13 residues.

This clone was counted a single time. The V and J genes are TRBV18 and TRBJ2-6, with 9 bases matching TRBD2. The CDR3 consists of 19 residues. V gave up 0 bases and J gave up 0 bases; unmatched junction bases: 6. Germline loops: CDR1 KGHSH, CDR2 LQKENI. DNA of the CDR3: TGTGCCAGCTCACCACCGGAGAGCGGGAGGACCTCTGGGGCCAACGTCCTGACTTTC. It is translated as CASSPPESGRTSGANVLTF. The variable domain in full, with the rest retrieved from reference TRBV18 and TRBJ2-6, is NAGVMQNPRHLVRRRGQEARLRCSPMKGHSHVYWYRQLPEEGLKFMVYLQKENIIDESGMPKERFSAEFPKEGPSILRIQQVVRGDSAAYFCASSPPESGRTSGANVLTFGAGSRLTVL.

V gene TRBV4-3 combines with J gene TRBJ2-2, with TRBD2 as a possible D gene (5 bases). Germline V CDR1 and CDR2: LGHNA, YSLEER. Trimming took off 0 bases at V and 4 bases at J, with 12 bases between the two ends. The CDR3 is 16 amino acids. The CDR3 sequence: CASSQDQRLSTGELFF. CDR3 bases: TGCGCCAGCAGCCAAGATCAGCGACTATCCACCGGGGAGCTGTTTTTT.

The V call is TRBV10-3, the J call TRBJ2-5; D is perhaps TRBD2 (6 bases). The CDR3 is 14 amino acids. Per the germline V gene, CDR1 is ENHRY and CDR2 is SYGVKD. Trimming stripped 4 bases from V and 2 bases from J, with 11 bases between. CDR3 protein: CAISASGRQETQYF. The CDR3 DNA reads TGTGCCATCAGTGCCTCGGGGAGGCAAGAGACCCAGTACTTC.

This clone appeared a single time. This rearrangement joins TRBV7-9 to TRBJ2-2; maybe TRBD2 (5 bases). The CDR3 is made up of 13 amino acids. CDR1 and CDR2 from the germline V gene are SEHNR and FQNEAQ (reference sequence). V gave up 5 bases and J gave up 11 bases, with 15 bases separating them. In DNA form, the CDR3 reads TGTGCCAGCAGCCCTTCGTCGCCGGGAGAGCTGTTTTTT. Residues: CASSPSSPGELFF.

This clone occurred a few times. The gene calls are TRBV28 and TRBJ2-7, with TRBD2 matching 8 bases. CDR1 and CDR2 from the germline V gene are MDHEN and SYDVKM. CDR3 length equals 16 residues. V was pared by 3 bases and J by 6 bases, with 13 bases of the junction left unmatched. The CDR3 nucleotides read TGTGCCAGCAGTTTCGTGGAGGGAGCGGGAGTACGCGAGCAGTACTTC. Translated: CASSFVEGAGVREQYF. The whole variable domain, filled in from reference TRBV28 and TRBJ2-7, reads DVKVTQSSRYLVKRTGEKVFLECVQDMDHENMFWYRQDPGLGLRLIYFSYDVKMKEKGDIPEGYSVSREKKERFSLILESASTNQTSMYLCASSFVEGAGVREQYFGPGTRLTVT.

V gene TRBV6-5 combines with J gene TRBJ1-4; D call uncertain. Trimming left V 8 bases short and J 4 bases short, with 17 bases between. In germline, CDR1 is MNHEY, CDR2 SVGAGI. This CDR3 is 15 amino acids long. CDR3 residues: CASSAGGSNNEKLFF. CDR3 nucleotide sequence: TGTGCCAGCTCCGCGGGCGGTTCCAATAATGAAAAACTGTTTTTT.

The chain carries TRBV2 and TRBJ1-1; D is perhaps TRBD1 (5 bases). Germline V gene data show CDR1 as SNHLY and CDR2 as FYNNEI. The CDR3 runs to 16 residues. The V gene lost 8 bases and the J gene lost 5 bases, with 24 bases spanning the gap. Here the CDR3 reads CASQLGTVSRSTEAFF. The CDR3 DNA sequence: TGTGCCAGCCAACTAGGGACCGTTTCGAGGTCTACTGAAGCTTTCTTT.

This chain links TRBV13 with TRBJ2-1; D possibly matches TRBD1 or TRBD2 (7 bases each). The length of the CDR3 is 16 residues. Trimming pared 2 bases from V and 4 bases from J, leaving 15 bases between. Per the germline V gene, CDR1 is PRHDT and CDR2 is FYEKMQ (reference sequence). In DNA form, the CDR3 reads TGTGCCAGCAGCTTACGTACAGGGGAGGGGTACAATGAGCAGTTCTTC. It encodes CASSLRTGEGYNEQFF.

The chain is built from TRBV2 and TRBJ2-7, with D possibly being TRBD1 (6 bases). CDR1 and CDR2 (germline): SNHLY, FYNNEI. Trimming cost V 6 bases and J 0 bases, with 12 bases left between them. The CDR3 has 14 residues. The CDR3 DNA reads TGTGCCAGCAGAAAGGGACAAAGCTCCTACGAGCAGTACTTC. Protein: CASRKGQSSYEQYF.

This clone was observed a single time. The chain couples TRBV6-6 to TRBJ2-1; D is unclear. The CDR3 sequence is 11 residues long. The germline V and J ends were trimmed by 6 bases and 10 bases, with 10 bases remaining between them. CDR1 is MNHNY and CDR2 is SVGAGI in the germline V gene (reference sequence). This CDR3 reads CASRGNGEQFF. CDR3 nucleotides: TGTGCCAGCAGAGGGAACGGGGAGCAGTTCTTC.

This sequence joins TRBV27 and TRBJ2-7; 7 bases match TRBD2. Germline CDR1 and CDR2: MNHEY and SMNVEV (reference sequence). The CDR3 contains 14 residues. The ends lost 5 bases at V and 3 bases at J; junction bases unmatched: 7. The CDR3 reads CASSPGLGVYEQYF. In DNA, the CDR3 is TGTGCCAGCAGTCCCGGACTAGGAGTCTACGAGCAGTACTTC.

Only one count was recorded for this clone. The rearrangement joins TRBV28 to TRBJ1-5, with D unresolved. V gave up 5 bases and J gave up 2 bases, with 7 bases separating them. CDR1 is MDHEN, CDR2 SYDVKM, per germline. The CDR3 spans 13 residues. The CDR3 loop reads CASSAGGNQPQHF. As DNA, the CDR3 is TGTGCCAGCAGTGCCGGGGGCAATCAGCCCCAGCATTTT.

The CDR3 nucleotides read TGTGCCACCACAGGGTGGGACACCTACGAGCAGTACTTC. Translation: CATTGWDTYEQYF. The chain recombines TRBV28 with TRBJ2-7, with D tentatively TRBD1 (6 bases). Germline V gene lookup returns CDR1 MDHEN and CDR2 SYDVKM. Trimming pared 10 bases from V and 2 bases from J, leaving 15 bases between. The CDR3 extends over 13 amino acids.

V gene TRBV18 combines with J gene TRBJ1-6, with D possibly being TRBD1 (6 bases). Trimming stripped 8 bases from V and 5 bases from J, with 13 bases between. The length of the CDR3 is 14 residues. Germline-derived CDR1 and CDR2 are KGHSH and LQKENI. The CDR3 DNA sequence: TGTGCCAGCGGCCCGACAGGAAATAATTCACCCCTCCACTTT. This translates into CASGPTGNNSPLHF. Complete variable domain (other parts from reference TRBV18 and TRBJ1-6): NAGVMQNPRHLVRRRGQEARLRCSPMKGHSHVYWYRQLPEEGLKFMVYLQKENIIDESGMPKERFSAEFPKEGPSILRIQQVVRGDSAAYFCASGPTGNNSPLHFGNGTRLTVT.

The gene calls are TRBV5-1 and TRBJ2-3; D is perhaps TRBD1 (5 bases). This CDR3 is 15 amino acids long. Trimming removed 2 bases at V and 7 bases at J, with 17 bases between. From germline, CDR1 is SGHRS and CDR2 YFSETQ. The CDR3 DNA sequence: TGCGCCAGCAGCTTTAACAGGCCCCAAGAGAATACGCAGTATTTT. The encoded protein is CASSFNRPQENTQYF.

This clone showed up just a few times. This sequence joins TRBV9 and TRBJ1-2; TRBD1 aligns across 8 bases. The V and J ends lost 7 bases and 6 bases, in that order; junction bases with no gene match: 5. CDR1 is SGDLS, CDR2 YYNGEE, per germline. The CDR3 loop spans 12 amino acids. DNA of the CDR3: TGTGCCAGCGGAGGACAGGGCGATGGCTACACCTTC. This codes for CASGGQGDGYTF.

This chain connects TRBV10-3 to TRBJ1-2; D is perhaps TRBD1 (6 bases). The CDR3 runs to 14 residues. Germline V gives CDR1 ENHRY, CDR2 SYGVKD. V was trimmed by 2 bases and J by 2 bases, leaving 9 bases between them. Here the CDR3 reads CAISEGQRNYGYTF. CDR3 bases: TGTGCCATCAGTGAGGGACAGCGCAACTATGGCTACACCTTC.

The chain uses TRBV28 and TRBJ1-1; unclear D gene. The germline V and J ends were trimmed by 2 bases and 1 base, with 11 bases remaining between them. The length of the CDR3 is 15 residues. Germline values: CDR1 MDHEN, CDR2 SYDVKM. CDR3 protein: CASSLHSLRNTEAFF. In DNA form, the CDR3 reads TGTGCCAGCAGTTTACACAGCCTTAGGAACACTGAAGCTTTCTTT.

This chain connects TRBV18 to TRBJ2-7; no clear D. Between the trimmed V and J ends, which lost 2 bases and 1 base, there was a span of 9 bases. The CDR3 extends over 14 amino acids. The germline V gene has CDR1 KGHSH and CDR2 LQKENI. The CDR3 nucleotides read TGTGCCAGCTCACCAGGGTTAGGGTCCTACGAGCAGTACTTC. Encoded protein: CASSPGLGSYEQYF.

The rearrangement joins TRBV19 to TRBJ1-1; TRBD1 matches at 9 bases. The germline V gene has CDR1 LNHDA and CDR2 SQIVND (reference sequence). The length of the CDR3 is 14 residues. The trim removed 5 bases at V and 0 bases at J, leaving 1 base unmatched. The CDR3 region is CASSRDRVNTEAFF. DNA for the CDR3: TGTGCCAGTAGTCGGGACAGGGTGAACACTGAAGCTTTCTTT.

The chain joins TRBV19 to TRBJ2-3; D remains ambiguous. Germline V gene sequence: CDR1 LNHDA, CDR2 SQIVND (reference sequence). This CDR3 has 15 residues. The germline V and J ends were trimmed by 1 base and 0 bases, with 8 bases remaining between them. CDR3 sequence reads: CASSIAESSTDTQYF. For the CDR3, the DNA is TGTGCCAGTAGTATAGCAGAAAGCAGCACAGATACGCAGTATTTT. The complete variable domain, with remaining parts taken from reference TRBV19 and TRBJ2-3, reads DGGITQSPKYLFRKEGQNVTLSCEQNLNHDAMYWYRQDPGQGLRLIYYSQIVNDFQKGDIAEGYSVSREKKESFPLTVTSAQKNPTAFYLCASSIAESSTDTQYFGPGTRLTVL.

The rearrangement joins TRBV27 to TRBJ2-7; 7 bases map to TRBD1. Germline values: CDR1 MNHEY, CDR2 SMNVEV (reference sequence). The V gene end was trimmed by 7 bases and the J gene end by 2 bases; junction bases not matched to a gene: 17. CDR3 length equals 17 residues. CDR3 protein: CASNDPTRQGKTYEQYF. CDR3 DNA sequence: TGTGCCAGCAATGACCCCACGCGACAGGGAAAGACCTACGAGCAGTACTTC.

The CDR3 loop reads CAWSEGRGKDGANVLTF. Written as DNA, the CDR3 is TGTGCCTGGAGTGAGGGCAGGGGGAAAGATGGGGCCAACGTCCTGACTTTC. The genes are TRBV30 and TRBJ2-6, with 7 bases fitting TRBD1. CDR3 length: 17 amino acids. CDR1 and CDR2 from the germline V gene are GTSNPN and SVGIG (reference sequence). J lost 3 bases, V lost 1 base, and 9 bases had no gene match.

The chain carries TRBV18 and TRBJ2-7; D could derive from TRBD1 or TRBD2 (5 bases each). CDR1 is KGHSH and CDR2 is LQKENI in the germline V gene. The CDR3 has 14 residues. Trimming took off 4 bases at V and 1 base at J, with 11 bases between the two ends. The CDR3 DNA follows: TGTGCCAGCTCACTGCCGGGACGGTCCTACGAGCAGTACTTC. It translates to CASSLPGRSYEQYF.

The chain is built from TRBV9 and TRBJ2-2, with D unclear. CDR3 size: 13 residues. CDR1 is SGDLS and CDR2 is YYNGEE in the germline V gene. The V gene lost 3 bases and the J gene lost 6 bases, with 9 bases spanning the gap. CDR3 nucleotide sequence: TGTGCCAGCAGCGAGACATCTGCCGGGGAGCTGTTTTTT. Amino acids: CASSETSAGELFF.

The rearrangement links TRBV7-8 to TRBJ2-7; no reliable D call. The CDR3 is 14 amino acids. Trimming shortened V by 4 bases and J by 2 bases, and 12 bases separated the two germline ends. Germline V lookup: CDR1 SGHVS, CDR2 FQNEAQ. CDR3 in amino acids: CASSSRGATYEQYF. In DNA form, the CDR3 reads TGTGCCAGCAGCTCCCGCGGAGCAACCTACGAGCAGTACTTC.